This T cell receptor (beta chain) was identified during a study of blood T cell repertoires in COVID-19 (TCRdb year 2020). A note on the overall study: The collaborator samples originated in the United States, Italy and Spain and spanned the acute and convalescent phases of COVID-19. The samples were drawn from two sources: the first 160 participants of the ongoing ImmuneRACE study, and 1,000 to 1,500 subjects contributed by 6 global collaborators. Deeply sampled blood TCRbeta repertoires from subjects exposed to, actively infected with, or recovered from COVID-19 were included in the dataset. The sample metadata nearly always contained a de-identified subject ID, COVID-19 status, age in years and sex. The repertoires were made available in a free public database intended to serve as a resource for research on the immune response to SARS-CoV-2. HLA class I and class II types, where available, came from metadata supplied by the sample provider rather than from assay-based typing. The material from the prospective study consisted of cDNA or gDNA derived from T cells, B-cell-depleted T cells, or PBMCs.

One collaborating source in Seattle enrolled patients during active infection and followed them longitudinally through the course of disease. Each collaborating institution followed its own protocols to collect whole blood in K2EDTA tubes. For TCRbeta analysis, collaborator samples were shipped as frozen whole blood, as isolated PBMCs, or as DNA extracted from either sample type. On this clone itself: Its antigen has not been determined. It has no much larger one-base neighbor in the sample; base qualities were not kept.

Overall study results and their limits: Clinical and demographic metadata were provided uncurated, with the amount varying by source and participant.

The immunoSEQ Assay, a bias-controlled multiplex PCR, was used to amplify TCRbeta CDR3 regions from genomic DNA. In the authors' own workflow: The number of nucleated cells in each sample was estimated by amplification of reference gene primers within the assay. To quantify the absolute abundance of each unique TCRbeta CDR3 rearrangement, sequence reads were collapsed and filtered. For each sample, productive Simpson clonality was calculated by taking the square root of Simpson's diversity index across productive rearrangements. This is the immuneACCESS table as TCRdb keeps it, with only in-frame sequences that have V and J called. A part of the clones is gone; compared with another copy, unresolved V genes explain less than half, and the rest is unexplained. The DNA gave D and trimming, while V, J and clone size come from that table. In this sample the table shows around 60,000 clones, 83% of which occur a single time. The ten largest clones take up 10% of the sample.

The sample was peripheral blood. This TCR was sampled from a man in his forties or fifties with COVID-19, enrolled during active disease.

The sequenced DNA: TGTGCCAGCAGGGCCAGGGGGCTAGGCAATCAGCCCCAGCATTTT. The encoded protein is CASRARGLGNQPQHF. This chain is built from TRBV27 and TRBJ1-5; TRBD1 aligns with 8 central bases. From the germline V gene (reference sequence), CDR1 is MNHEY and CDR2 is SMNVEV. Ends trimmed: V by 6 bases, J by 2 bases; bases unmatched to a gene: 6. The CDR3 contains 15 residues, cysteine and phenylalanine counted. The DNA shown is the 45-base CDR3, in frame from base 1.